This paragraph reports one TCR beta chain. PCR amplification relied on 60 Vbeta primers (plus 13 Jbeta primers). Assay used: immunoSEQ multiplex PCR; TCRdb lists only in-frame clones, some missing. The profile shows under 200,000 clones, approximately 80% of them singletons. The entry originates in a study of cytomegalovirus exposure and HLA in healthy donors. This CDR3 comprises 14 residues. CDR1 and CDR2 (germline): SGHDN, FVKESK. The germline V and J ends were trimmed by 3 bases and 7 bases, with 14 bases remaining between them. The J gene is TRBJ2-3, the V gene TRBV14; tentatively, D is TRBD1 (6 bases). Sequences were obtained from PBMCs. The TCR comes from a woman aged 50 to 60 in good health and CMV-seropositive. This chain's CDR3 is CASSQGDTLNTQYF. The CDR3 region has the DNA TGTGCCAGCAGCCAGGGGGACACCCTAAATACGCAGTATTTT.